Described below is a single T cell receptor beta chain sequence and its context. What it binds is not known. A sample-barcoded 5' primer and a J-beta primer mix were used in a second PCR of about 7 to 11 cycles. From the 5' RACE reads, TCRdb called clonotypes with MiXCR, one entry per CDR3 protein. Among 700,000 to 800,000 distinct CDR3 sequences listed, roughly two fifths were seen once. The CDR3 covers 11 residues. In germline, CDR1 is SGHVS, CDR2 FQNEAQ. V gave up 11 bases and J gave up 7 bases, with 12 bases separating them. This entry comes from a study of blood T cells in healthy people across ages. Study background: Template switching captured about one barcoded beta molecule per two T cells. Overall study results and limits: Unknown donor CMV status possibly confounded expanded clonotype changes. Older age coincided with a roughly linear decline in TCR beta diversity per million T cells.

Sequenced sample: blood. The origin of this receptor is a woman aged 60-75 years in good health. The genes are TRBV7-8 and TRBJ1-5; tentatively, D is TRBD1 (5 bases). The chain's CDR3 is CAGGERQPQHF. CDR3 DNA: TGTGCCGGGGGGGAGAGACAGCCCCAGCATTTT.